This T cell receptor (beta chain) was documented in a study of blood T cell repertoires in COVID-19 (TCRdb year 2020). Looking at the study overall: Collaborator samples came from the United States, Italy and Spain and covered acute and convalescent phases of COVID-19. The material from the prospective study consisted of cDNA or gDNA derived from T cells, B-cell-depleted T cells, or PBMCs. The dataset comprised deeply sampled blood TCRbeta repertoires from subjects exposed to, actively infected with, or recovered from COVID-19. A freely available public database, intended as a resource for researchers studying the immune response to SARS-CoV-2, is where the repertoires were released. The samples were drawn from two sources: the first 160 participants of the ongoing ImmuneRACE study, and 1,200 or so subjects contributed by 6 global collaborators. A de-identified subject ID, COVID-19 status, age in years and sex were almost always included in the sample metadata. Where available, HLA class I and class II types were obtained from metadata supplied by the sample provider rather than from assay-based typing. Points the paper makes about the study in general: Clinical and demographic metadata were provided uncurated, with the amount varying by source and participant.

Concerning this clone itself: The antigen this receptor binds is unknown. Base qualities are missing; no much larger clone stands one base away.

The CDR3, from cysteine to phenylalanine, totals 14 residues. Just CDR3 DNA is preserved here, 42 bases in frame from base 1. CDR1 and CDR2 are drawn from the germline V gene: MNHEY, SVGEGT. Trimming leaves V shorter by 6 bases and J shorter by 6 bases, with the junction holding 8 bases beyond the gene matches. TCRbeta CDR3 regions were amplified from genomic DNA by means of the immunoSEQ Assay, a bias-controlled multiplex PCR. As for how the authors treated the data: Nucleated cell counts per sample were estimated from amplification of reference gene primers within the assay. Sequence reads were collapsed and filtered to measure the absolute abundance of every unique TCRbeta CDR3 rearrangement. Productive Simpson clonality was computed per sample as the square root of Simpson's diversity index over productive rearrangements. TCRdb stores this immuneACCESS table with in-frame sequences only. Part of the clones is absent; in the studies checked, under half of the shortfall reflects unresolved V genes, and no reason is known for the rest. Clone size and the V and J calls come from that table; the DNA yielded D and trimming. A total of about 160,000 clones appear in this sample, roughly 80% of them only once. In total, the top ten clones hold roughly 2.8% of the sample.

Whole blood was collected in K2EDTA tubes by collaborating institutions according to the institutions' own protocols. Collaborator samples were shipped for TCRbeta analysis as frozen whole blood, isolated PBMCs, or DNA extracted from either sample type. This TCR was recovered from a man between 65 and 85 years old with acute or convalescent COVID-19. Sequencing input: peripheral blood. The rearrangement joined TRBV6-2 or TRBV6-3 to TRBJ2-7, with 10 bases in between that match TRBD2. CDR3 reads: CASSVSRTSGEQYF. DNA sequence: TGTGCCAGCAGCGTTTCCCGGACTAGCGGCGAGCAGTACTTC.